This TCR beta chain was identified during a study of OX40 agonist ivuxolimab in advanced cancers. Across the whole study: Ivuxolimab is an agonistic anti-OX40 (CD134) antibody, and patients were treated with it. All patients had ivuxolimab intravenously every 2 weeks at 0.01 to 10 mg/kg. Study outcomes and limitations: What antigens the expanded peripheral T cells recognized was never established. Expanded clones belonging to CD8+ T cells outnumbered, on average, those of CD4+.

Only one count was recorded for this clone. Antigen: not known. Produced via immunoSEQ multiplex PCR; TCRdb's table is partial and in-frame only. Among about 100,000 clones listed, approximately 89% were seen once. In germline, CDR1 is MGHRA, CDR2 YSYEKL. With V trimmed by 0 bases and J by 7 bases, 6 bases remained unmatched. This CDR3 spans 16 amino acids. Sequencing was performed on CD4+ or CD8+ T cells sorted from blood, taken in a trial of the OX40 agonist ivuxolimab. The J gene is TRBJ2-1, the V gene TRBV4-1; TRBD2 matches at 10 bases. This clonotype was sampled from an adult with an advanced solid tumor such as melanoma, head and neck, liver or kidney cancer. CDR3 amino acids: CASSQEWLAGENEQFF. For the CDR3, the DNA is TGCGCCAGCAGCCAAGAGTGGCTAGCGGGAGAGAATGAGCAGTTCTTC.